The rows below give T cell receptor beta chains drawn from one sample of a study of somatic mutations in cytotoxic T cells in rheumatoid arthritis. The table came from immunoSEQ multiplex PCR; TCRdb's copy has only in-frame clones and leaves some out. Of some 12,000 clones listed, roughly 74% were seen once; the top ten hold 38%. The sequencing sample was made of CD8+ T cells sorted from blood. These receptors came from a man aged 55 to 69 in good health. CDR3s include the opening cysteine and the closing phenylalanine or tryptophan. A D gene is named only where the DNA matches it firmly. Clone size is stated in some rows and not others, as once, few, many or a class when expanded.

clone_size: -
v_call: TRBV19
j_call: TRBJ1-1
d_call: -
cdr3_nt: TGTGCCAGTAGTATGGGACACCTTCAGAACACTGAAGCTTTCTTT
cdr3_aa: CASSMGHLQNTEAFF

clone_size: -
v_call: TRBV30
j_call: TRBJ2-7
d_call: -
cdr3_nt: TGTGCCTGGAGTAGGACAGTGACCTACGAGCAGTACTTC
cdr3_aa: CAWSRTVTYEQYF

clone_size: -
v_call: TRBV6-5
j_call: TRBJ2-1
d_call: -
cdr3_nt: TGTGCCAGCAGCTCCGGGACAAACTCCTACAATGAGCAGTTCTTC
cdr3_aa: CASSSGTNSYNEQFF

clone_size: -
v_call: TRBV27
j_call: TRBJ1-1
d_call: -
cdr3_nt: TGTGCCAGCAGTTTAACGGTCCCTAAGTTATGGACTGAAGCTTTCTTT
cdr3_aa: CASSLTVPKLWTEAFF

clone_size: -
v_call: TRBV6-1
j_call: TRBJ2-1
d_call: -
cdr3_nt: TGTGCCAGCAGTGAAGTAGCGTCAGTACTCTACAATGAGCAGTTCTTC
cdr3_aa: CASSEVASVLYNEQFF

clone_size: -
v_call: TRBV7-2
j_call: TRBJ2-7
d_call: -
cdr3_nt: TGTGCCAGCAGCTTAGTTGACGACGAGCAGTACTTC
cdr3_aa: CASSLVDDEQYF

clone_size: -
v_call: TRBV7-2
j_call: TRBJ2-1
d_call: TRBD2
cdr3_nt: TGTGCCAGCAGCTTTAGCGGGGGGGCCGGCGGTGAGCAGTTCTTC
cdr3_aa: CASSFSGGAGGEQFF

clone_size: -
v_call: TRBV29-1
j_call: TRBJ2-3
d_call: TRBD2
cdr3_nt: TGCAGCGTTGAAGGGACTAGCGGGACTCAATATAGCACAGATACGCAGTATTTT
cdr3_aa: CSVEGTSGTQYSTDTQYF

clone_size: -
v_call: TRBV2
j_call: TRBJ1-1
d_call: -
cdr3_nt: TGTGCCAGCAGGGGGGCCCTGAACACTGAAGCTTTCTTT
cdr3_aa: CASRGALNTEAFF

clone_size: -
v_call: TRBV5-6
j_call: TRBJ1-1
d_call: TRBD1
cdr3_nt: TGTGCCAGCAGCTGGGGACAGATGAACACTGAAGCTTTCTTT
cdr3_aa: CASSWGQMNTEAFF

clone_size: -
v_call: TRBV4-1
j_call: TRBJ2-1
d_call: -
cdr3_nt: TGCGCCAGCAGCCAAGCACCCTCCAACTACAATGAGCAGTTCTTC
cdr3_aa: CASSQAPSNYNEQFF

clone_size: -
v_call: TRBV27
j_call: TRBJ2-3
d_call: -
cdr3_nt: TGTGCCAGCACTACACACCTGGCAGATACGCAGTATTTT
cdr3_aa: CASTTHLADTQYF

clone_size: -
v_call: TRBV11-2
j_call: TRBJ2-5
d_call: -
cdr3_nt: TGTGCCAGCAGCTTAGATCTAGGGTTAGGGACCCAGTACTTC
cdr3_aa: CASSLDLGLGTQYF

clone_size: -
v_call: TRBV29-1
j_call: TRBJ2-5
d_call: -
cdr3_nt: TGCAGCTTTCGAGGACAGATTTTTGATCGGGAGACCCAGTACTTC
cdr3_aa: CSFRGQIFDRETQYF

clone_size: -
v_call: TRBV7-9
j_call: TRBJ2-1
d_call: -
cdr3_nt: TGTGCCAGCAGCGGGGCCTTAGGGGGCAATGAGCAGTTCTTC
cdr3_aa: CASSGALGGNEQFF

clone_size: -
v_call: TRBV7-9
j_call: TRBJ1-2
d_call: -
cdr3_nt: TGTGCCAGCAGCCTCATAGACAGTTGGCTAAACTATGGCTACACCTTC
cdr3_aa: CASSLIDSWLNYGYTF

clone_size: -
v_call: TRBV2
j_call: TRBJ2-7
d_call: TRBD1
cdr3_nt: TGTGCCAGCAGCCTGGACAGGGCGGACGAGCAGTACTTC
cdr3_aa: CASSLDRADEQYF

clone_size: -
v_call: TRBV28
j_call: TRBJ2-1
d_call: TRBD1
cdr3_nt: TGTGCCAGCCAGACAGGGAGCTCCTACAATGAGCAGTTCTTC
cdr3_aa: CASQTGSSYNEQFF

clone_size: -
v_call: TRBV5-4
j_call: TRBJ2-2
d_call: TRBD2
cdr3_nt: TGTGCCAGCAGCTACCAGGGTAGCGGGACCGCCGGGGAGCTGTTTTTT
cdr3_aa: CASSYQGSGTAGELFF

clone_size: -
v_call: TRBV10-3
j_call: TRBJ1-3
d_call: -
cdr3_nt: TGTGCCACCGCGGATGGGGACCGCGTCTCTGGAAACACCATATATTTT
cdr3_aa: CATADGDRVSGNTIYF

clone_size: -
v_call: TRBV6-1
j_call: TRBJ1-5
d_call: -
cdr3_nt: TGTGCCAGCAGTGAAGCTACCATCAGTAACGGCCCCCAGCATTTT
cdr3_aa: CASSEATISNGPQHF

clone_size: once
v_call: TRBV7-8
j_call: TRBJ1-1
d_call: -
cdr3_nt: TGTGCCAGCAGCTTCTCCGGGTCTAACACTGAAGCTTTCTTT
cdr3_aa: CASSFSGSNTEAFF

clone_size: -
v_call: TRBV28
j_call: TRBJ2-3
d_call: TRBD2
cdr3_nt: TGTGCCAGCAGCCTTAGCGGGGGGGCCCGAGATACGCAGTATTTT
cdr3_aa: CASSLSGGARDTQYF

clone_size: -
v_call: TRBV6-1
j_call: TRBJ1-5
d_call: -
cdr3_nt: TGTGCCAGCAGTGAGTCGGGGAATCAGCCCCAGCATTTT
cdr3_aa: CASSESGNQPQHF

clone_size: few
v_call: TRBV6-4
j_call: TRBJ1-4
d_call: TRBD1
cdr3_nt: TGTGCCAGCAGGGACAGGGGAGGGACAGAGGATGAAAAACTGTTTTTT
cdr3_aa: CASRDRGGTEDEKLFF

clone_size: -
v_call: TRBV28
j_call: TRBJ1-4
d_call: -
cdr3_nt: TGTGCCAGCAGTTTGCCCCTCGCAACTAATGAAAAACTGTTTTTT
cdr3_aa: CASSLPLATNEKLFF

clone_size: -
v_call: TRBV27
j_call: TRBJ1-5
d_call: -
cdr3_nt: TGTGCCAGCAGTTTATCGATTCGTCAGCCCCAGCATTTT
cdr3_aa: CASSLSIRQPQHF

clone_size: large
v_call: TRBV4-2
j_call: TRBJ1-4
d_call: TRBD1
cdr3_nt: TGTGCCAGCAGTCACAGCATCAGACAGGGAACTAATGAAAAACTGTTTTTT
cdr3_aa: CASSHSIRQGTNEKLFF

clone_size: -
v_call: TRBV5-6
j_call: TRBJ2-7
d_call: TRBD1
cdr3_nt: TGTGCCAGCAGCTTCCCGGGACAGTCCTACGAGCAGTACTTC
cdr3_aa: CASSFPGQSYEQYF

clone_size: -
v_call: TRBV10-2
j_call: TRBJ2-5
d_call: TRBD2
cdr3_nt: TGCGCCAGCAGCAAGGGACTAGCGGGAGCATTAGAGACCCAGTACTTC
cdr3_aa: CASSKGLAGALETQYF

clone_size: -
v_call: TRBV4-1
j_call: TRBJ2-2
d_call: -
cdr3_nt: TGCGCCGCCCGACAGAACACCGGGGAGCTGTTTTTT
cdr3_aa: CAARQNTGELFF

clone_size: -
v_call: TRBV6-5
j_call: TRBJ2-3
d_call: TRBD2
cdr3_nt: TGTGCCAGCAGTTCGACACTAGCGGGGTCCGTAGATACGCAGTATTTT
cdr3_aa: CASSSTLAGSVDTQYF

clone_size: -
v_call: TRBV19
j_call: TRBJ2-1
d_call: -
cdr3_nt: TGTGCCAGTAGTATGGGTTCGGGGGATGAGCAGTTCTTC
cdr3_aa: CASSMGSGDEQFF

clone_size: -
v_call: TRBV28
j_call: TRBJ2-1
d_call: TRBD1
cdr3_nt: TGTGCCAGCAGCTCAGACAGGGTCAGGTACAATGAGCAGTTCTTC
cdr3_aa: CASSSDRVRYNEQFF